Listed here are 27 T cell receptor beta chains from one sample, sequenced in a study of T cells after yellow fever vaccination. TCRdb independently ran MiXCR on the 5' RACE reads; one entry per CDR3 protein. The sample includes around 590,000 distinct CDR3 sequences, roughly an eighth of them seen just once. Sequencing used PBMCs, obtained on the day of the yellow fever booster vaccination. These receptors originate from a man aged 30 to 39 who received the YFV17D yellow fever vaccine.

The chain's CDR3 is CASSPWIGKEEKLFF. The CDR3 DNA reads as TGTGCCAGCAGCCCGTGGATTGGGAAGGAGGAAAAACTGTTTTTT. The chain uses TRBV6-1 and TRBJ1-4; D not resolved. The CDR3 has 15 residues. V lost 6 bases to trimming and J lost 8 bases, with 19 bases between them. Germline assignment: CDR1 MNHNS and CDR2 SASEGT.

This clonotype was counted many times. The chain has TRBV6-1 and TRBJ1-1, with D perhaps matching TRBD1 (6 bases). Trimming removed 6 bases at V and 3 bases at J, with 11 bases between. Germline V CDR1 and CDR2: MNHNS, SASEGT. The CDR3 is made up of 13 amino acids. In DNA, the CDR3 is TGTGCCAGCAGAGGACAGAAGGACACTGAAGCTTTCTTT. It is translated as CASRGQKDTEAFF.

This clonotype was counted only a few times. The chain recombines TRBV7-9 with TRBJ2-5; weak D call: TRBD2 (7 bases). The CDR3 is made up of 15 amino acids. Germline V gene lookup returns CDR1 SEHNR and CDR2 FQNEAQ (reference sequence). V was cut by 7 bases and J by 4 bases, with 19 bases left in between. The CDR3 loop reads CASITPGGGRETQYF. Written as DNA, the CDR3 is TGTGCCAGCATCACCCCTGGGGGGGGCAGAGAGACCCAGTACTTC.

The chain employs TRBV20-1 and TRBJ2-1, with D uncertain. CDR1 and CDR2 from the germline V gene are DFQATT and SNEGSKA (reference sequence). CDR3 length: 14 amino acids. The V and J ends lost 1 base and 9 bases respectively, with 16 bases between them. CDR3 protein: CSARVGQSLREQFF. DNA for the CDR3: TGCAGTGCTAGAGTCGGCCAGAGCCTTCGTGAGCAGTTCTTC.

Worth noting for this clonotype: With a much larger clone just one base away, this may be a read error. The chain recombines TRBV14 with TRBJ2-5; D may be TRBD2 (6 bases). The CDR3 extends over 17 amino acids. Germline CDR1 SGHDN, CDR2 FVKESK. CDR3 sequence: CASSQGSRGPIQETRYF. In nucleotides, the CDR3 is TGTGCCAGCAGCCAAGGGTCGCGGGGACCTATCCAAGAGACCCGGTACTTC.

This clonotype was seen a few times. CDR3 residues: CASSQRAGGNLYEQYF. Written as DNA, the CDR3 is TGTGCCAGCAGCCAGAGGGCGGGAGGCAACCTTTACGAGCAGTACTTC. The chain couples TRBV4-2 to TRBJ2-7; TRBD2 agrees at 8 bases. Germline V gene sequence: CDR1 LGHNA, CDR2 YNFKEQ. Trimming at V came to 3 bases and at J to 4 bases, leaving 11 bases not matched to a gene. This CDR3 region has 16 residues.

This clonotype showed up just a few times. The V gene is TRBV28, the J gene TRBJ2-7, with 8 bases that match TRBD1. The CDR3 totals 12 residues. Germline values: CDR1 MDHEN, CDR2 SYDVKM. Trimming took 7 bases from V and 5 from J; bases not matched to a gene: 4. The DNA for the CDR3 is TGTGCCAGCACGGACAGGGCAAACGAGCAGTACTTC. It yields the protein CASTDRANEQYF.

This clonotype has only a few counts. V is TRBV7-9 and J is TRBJ2-1; 10 nucleotides align to TRBD1. The V and J ends lost 0 bases and 6 bases, in that order; junction bases with no gene match: 5. Germline loops: CDR1 SEHNR, CDR2 FQNEAQ (reference sequence). The CDR3 length is 16 residues. The CDR3 coding sequence is TGTGCCAGCAGCTTAGCAGGGACAGGGGTTAGCAATGAGCAGTTCTTC. Translation: CASSLAGTGVSNEQFF.

This clonotype was counted only a few times. This rearrangement joins TRBV14 to TRBJ2-3; 13 bases fit TRBD2. V dropped 0 bases and J dropped 6; count of bases not matched to a gene: 6. The CDR3 totals 17 residues. Germline assignment: CDR1 SGHDN and CDR2 FVKESK. In DNA form, the CDR3 reads TGTGCCAGCAGCCAAGACTGGACTAGCGGGAGTATGGATACGCAGTATTTT. Translating gives CASSQDWTSGSMDTQYF.

The chain couples TRBV21-1 to TRBJ2-3; the D call of TRBD2 is as the table states it, not checked on the DNA. TRBV21-1 is shown as a pseudogene. The CDR3 runs 13 residues. Here the CDR3 reads CARLAGGADTQYF. Written as DNA, the CDR3 is TGTGCCAGATTAGCGGGAGGGGCAGATACGCAGTATTTT.

This clonotype has a handful of counts. CDR3 region: CASSLGTQYEQYF. The CDR3 nucleotides read TGTGCCAGCAGCTTAGGGACTCAATACGAGCAGTACTTC. The gene calls are TRBV7-2 and TRBJ2-7; D possibly corresponds to TRBD2 (5 bases). This CDR3 contains 13 residues. Trimming removed 1 base at V and 4 bases at J, with 8 bases between. The germline V gene encodes CDR1 SGHTA and CDR2 FQGNSA.

The chain has TRBV1 and TRBJ2-5; the table's D gene call, TRBD1, was not cross checked with the DNA. TRBV1 is tagged as a pseudogene. There are 19 residues in the CDR3. The CDR3 bases are TGCACCAGCAGCCAAGGGGCAGAGTCTGGGTCCCCCAAACAAGAGACCCAGTACTTC. Translated: CTSSQGAESGSPKQETQYF.

This clonotype has at least ten counts. The chain is built from TRBV23-1 and TRBJ2-5, with 7 bases aligning to TRBD1. TRBV23-1 is an open reading frame, and its role is uncertain. V dropped 5 bases and J dropped 2; count of bases not matched to a gene: 11. The CDR3 is 16 amino acids. DNA of the CDR3: TGCGCCAGCAGTTCCCCGGGACAGAGCCATCAAGAGACCCAGTACTTC. Translation: CASSSPGQSHQETQYF.

The J gene is TRBJ2-7, the V gene TRBV7-2; D remains ambiguous. The V and J ends lost 1 base and 12 bases respectively, with 10 bases between them. CDR3 length: 11 residues. CDR1 is SGHTA and CDR2 is FQGNSA in the germline V gene. For the CDR3, the DNA is TGTGCCAGCAGCTTAGACCGAGCGCGGTACTTC. Protein: CASSLDRARYF.

The chain joins TRBV9 to TRBJ2-7; D is unresolved. The CDR3 is 15 residues long. Germline V gene data show CDR1 as SGDLS and CDR2 as YYNGEE. The germline V and J ends were trimmed by 0 bases and 0 bases, with 10 bases remaining between them. The CDR3 spells CASSVAGSSSYEQYF. CDR3 nucleotides: TGTGCCAGCAGCGTAGCGGGCAGCAGCTCCTACGAGCAGTACTTC.

This clonotype turned up a few times. The V and J genes are TRBV29-1 and TRBJ2-1; no firm D call. The CDR3 is 11 amino acids. The germline gives CDR1 SQVTM, CDR2 ANQGSEA. V was trimmed by 7 bases and J by 12 bases, leaving 16 bases between them. CDR3 protein: CSALDSTGQFF. In DNA form, the CDR3 reads TGCAGCGCTCTAGACTCAACGGGGCAGTTCTTC.

The chain employs TRBV18 and TRBJ1-5; tentative D call: TRBD1 (6 bases). Germline-derived CDR1 and CDR2 are KGHSH and LQKENI. This CDR3 contains 16 residues. V lost 5 bases and J 3 bases, leaving 17 bases between the germline ends. CDR3: CASSNDGPGANQPQHF. The CDR3 coding sequence is TGTGCCAGCTCAAACGACGGACCGGGGGCCAATCAGCCCCAGCATTTT.

This clonotype appeared a few times. V usage is TRBV4-2 and J usage is TRBJ1-1; D gene uncertain. V shed 5 bases and J shed 1 base, with 8 bases lying between them. The V gene's germline CDR1 is LGHNA and CDR2 YNFKEQ. The CDR3 runs 13 residues. The CDR3 region is CASSIHENTEAFF. CDR3 nucleotides: TGTGCCAGCAGCATCCATGAGAACACTGAAGCTTTCTTT.

This clonotype was recorded a few times. The gene calls are TRBV23-1 and TRBJ2-2; D uncertain. TRBV23-1 falls under the ORF class, with uncertain function. Trimming left V 4 bases short and J 5 bases short, with 8 bases between. This CDR3 is 13 amino acids long. CDR3 residues: CASSPQETGELFF. CDR3 nucleotide sequence: TGCGCCAGCAGTCCGCAAGAAACCGGGGAGCTGTTTTTT.

The chain joins TRBV30 to TRBJ2-7, with D maybe TRBD2 (5 bases). The CDR3 totals 14 residues. The V end was cut by 5 bases, the J end by 4 bases, with 18 bases between. Germline V gives CDR1 GTSNPN, CDR2 SVGIG (reference sequence). Written as DNA, the CDR3 is TGTGCCTGGGCCCGTAGAGGGAGACGTTACGAGCAGTACTTC. Residues: CAWARRGRRYEQYF. Variable domain in full (rest from reference TRBV30 and TRBJ2-7): SQTIHQWPATLVQPVGSPLSLECTVEGTSNPNLYWYRQAAGRGLQLLFYSVGIGQISSEVPQNLSASRPQDRQFILSSKKLLLSDSGFYLCAWARRGRRYEQYFGPGTRLTVT.

The rearrangement joins TRBV12-3 or TRBV12-4 to TRBJ2-3, with 7 bases fitting TRBD2. This CDR3 spans 15 amino acids. Unmatched junction bases numbered 10, after V lost 4 bases and J lost 6 bases. The CDR3 spells CASSSGSGEGDTQYF. The CDR3 DNA is TGTGCCAGCAGTTCCGGTTCGGGGGAGGGGGATACGCAGTATTTT.

This clonotype was counted a few times. This sequence joins TRBV5-1 and TRBJ1-5, with 7 bases aligning to TRBD1. V lost 4 bases to trimming and J lost 2 bases; unmatched junction nucleotides: 6. The CDR3 totals 15 residues. The V gene's germline CDR1 is SGHRS and CDR2 YFSETQ. CDR3 sequence: CASSVTGEGNQPQHF. For the CDR3, the DNA is TGCGCCAGCAGCGTTACAGGGGAGGGCAATCAGCCCCAGCATTTT.

The V gene is TRBV5-5, the J gene TRBJ2-1; D may be TRBD2 (5 bases). This CDR3 has 14 amino acids. V dropped 2 bases and J dropped 3 bases, with 9 bases sitting between them. Germline values: CDR1 SGHKS, CDR2 YYEKEE (reference sequence). CDR3 nucleotides: TGTGCCAGCAGCTTTCGAGCGGACTACAATGAGCAGTTCTTC. Protein: CASSFRADYNEQFF.

The chain carries TRBV4-1 and TRBJ2-5, with D perhaps matching TRBD1 (6 bases). V was cut by 2 bases and J by 5 bases, with 9 bases left in between. Germline V gene data show CDR1 as MGHRA and CDR2 as YSYEKL. There are 13 residues in the CDR3. The CDR3 spells CASSQRDTETQYF. CDR3 bases: TGCGCCAGCAGCCAACGGGACACTGAGACCCAGTACTTC.

This clonotype showed up just a few times. The chain recombines TRBV5-1 with TRBJ2-3; a possible D gene is TRBD1 (5 bases). The CDR3 is 15 residues long. Germline assignment: CDR1 SGHRS and CDR2 YFSETQ. Trimming stripped 4 bases from V and 8 bases from J, with 20 bases between. The CDR3 protein is CASSGSENSGATQYF. The DNA for the CDR3 is TGCGCCAGCAGCGGCAGCGAAAACTCTGGGGCTACGCAGTATTTT.

This clonotype was counted only a few times. One end of the junction is discordant with germline, which a read error may explain. The rearrangement joins TRBV27 to TRBJ2-7; no firm D call. The CDR3 is made up of 13 amino acids. The germline gives CDR1 MNHEY, CDR2 SMNVEV (reference sequence). CDR3 in DNA: TGTGCCAGCGGTTTCCAAGAATCCTACGAGCAGTACTTC. Its protein is CASGFQESYEQYF.

The gene calls are TRBV5-5 and TRBJ2-1; 13 nucleotides agree with TRBD2. V gave up 5 bases and J gave up 8 bases; unmatched junction bases: 4. This CDR3 spans 14 amino acids. Germline V gene sequence: CDR1 SGHKS, CDR2 YYEKEE (reference sequence). In DNA, the CDR3 is TGTGCCAGCAGTACTAGCGGGAGGGTCTATGAGCAGTTCTTC. Protein: CASSTSGRVYEQFF.